Listed below are T cell receptor beta chains from one sample, sequenced in a study of blood T cell repertoires in COVID-19. The repertoire was sequenced with immunoSEQ multiplex PCR; TCRdb's copy has only in-frame clones and lacks some. The top ten clones hold almost 9.5% of a sample with around 300,000 clones, approximately 85% of them seen once. Sequencing was carried out using peripheral blood. These receptors all come from a man aged 18 to 30 with active or convalescent COVID-19. Each CDR3 is given without its conserved first and last residue. Fields, in order: V gene, CDR3 protein.

TRBV9 | ASSAAAGGGPYEQY
TRBV29-1 | SARTGNAGELF
TRBV7-6 | ASSSQGDTEAF
TRBV19 | ASSTNGQGSGYT
TRBV5-4 | ASSLTRQTNYGYT
TRBV19 | ASKRQLTADQPQH
TRBV20-1 | SASAGVEKLF
TRBV4-1 | ASSTGYEQF
TRBV5-4 | ASSILAGNTEAF
TRBV6-1 | ASSEVPGSGYT
TRBV7-6 | ASSLDNSYNSPLH
TRBV7-9 | ASSFGNTEAF
TRBV7-2 | ASSLGNTGANVLT
TRBV24-1 | ATSDNPSGETQY
TRBV7-2 | ASSLARGQWHQPQH
TRBV4-2 | ASSQDGQPNEKLF
TRBV5-5 | ASSLEAGVFTNEKLF
TRBV25-1 | ASSEWGGHKGYT
TRBV13 | ASSLGTAMNTEAF
TRBV9 | ASSVGLSSYNEQF
TRBV6-2/TRBV6-3 | ASSKLYGYT
TRBV13 | ASSLRDRGNYGYT
TRBV7-9 | ASSYRGDLAF
TRBV10-2 | ASIGGADYEQY
TRBV6-1 | ASSEGEGNYSNQPQH
TRBV11-2 | ASSSIQVNEQF
TRBV11-2 | ASSLGVGGSYEQY
TRBV7-2 | ASSQVYRGAGEQY
TRBV27 | ASSEYGEALNTEAF
TRBV7-6 | ASSLDAGISYNEQF
TRBV19 | ASNDVIREYSNQPQH
TRBV3-1/TRBV3-2 | ASSPTGGSYNSPLH
TRBV3-1/TRBV3-2 | ASSRADTDTQY
TRBV7-2 | ASSLGLAGGPETQY
TRBV2 | ASRADSGGYT
TRBV5-5 | ASRLAGGHPTYEQY
TRBV12-3/TRBV12-4 | ASSFAGGNGYT